This T cell receptor (beta chain) comes out of a study of blood T cell repertoires in COVID-19 (dated by TCRdb to about 2020). Study-wide context: The collaborator samples originated in the United States, Italy and Spain and spanned the acute and convalescent phases of COVID-19. The prospective study material was composed of cDNA or gDNA derived from T cells, B-cell-depleted T cells, or PBMCs. The samples were drawn from two sources: the first 160 participants of the ongoing ImmuneRACE study, and fewer than 1,500 subjects contributed by 6 global collaborators. Subjects who had been exposed to COVID-19, were actively infected with it, or had recovered from it provided the deeply sampled blood TCRbeta repertoires that made up the dataset. Sample metadata almost always included a de-identified subject ID, COVID-19 status, age in years and sex. Where available, HLA class I and class II types were taken from metadata supplied by the sample provider and were not determined by assay-based typing. A freely available public database, intended as a resource for researchers studying the immune response to SARS-CoV-2, is where the repertoires were released. Overall results and qualifications from the work: Clinical and demographic metadata were provided uncurated, with the amount varying by source and participant.

Enrolling through a virtual design, the prospective study's participants ranged in age from roughly 18 to 95 years and lived across approximately 25 United States geographic areas. To assign participants to cohorts, the prospective study relied on clinical history that participants themselves reported in a screening survey and a study questionnaire. For ImmuneRACE Cohort 3, a participant was defined as recovered based on two consecutive negative NP/OP PCR tests, clearance by a healthcare professional, or resolution of symptoms. In the prospective study, mobile phlebotomists collected whole blood, serum and a nasopharyngeal or oropharyngeal swab from each participant. Prospective study participants could optionally give additional blood draws and questionnaires over an approximately 2-month period. Prospective study blood samples were shipped either frozen or at room temperature before DNA extraction.

As to this clone: It has no known antigen specificity. Base qualities are not at hand, and no much larger clone is one base apart.

TCRbeta CDR3 regions were amplified from genomic DNA using the immunoSEQ Assay, a bias-controlled multiplex PCR. The published analysis was carried out like this. Nucleated cell counts per sample were estimated from amplification of reference gene primers within the assay. Sequence reads were collapsed and filtered to measure the absolute abundance of every unique TCRbeta CDR3 rearrangement. For each sample, productive Simpson clonality was calculated by taking the square root of Simpson's diversity index across productive rearrangements. TCRdb took over this immuneACCESS table, retaining in-frame rearrangements with V and J assigned. Such tables are incomplete; in checked studies, under half of the missing clones stem from an unresolved V gene, and the remainder is unexplained. The DNA gave D and trimming, while V, J and clone size come from that table. This sample is represented by approximately 440,000 clones; 87% of them were singletons. The ten largest clones take up around 0.64% of the sample.

The CDR3 spans 14 residues, from the cysteine through the phenylalanine. Only the CDR3 region is kept as DNA, spanning 42 bases read in frame from base 1. The germline V gene (reference sequence) gives CDR1 as LGHDT and CDR2 as YNNKEL. Relative to germline, V is 0 bases shorter and J is 7 bases shorter, with 9 bases between their ends. The sequence links TRBV3-1 (or the pseudogene TRBV3-2) to TRBJ2-2; tentative D gene TRBD2, with 6 bases matching. Material for sequencing was PBMCs or T cells enriched from blood (not recorded which). This receptor was identified in a woman aged 18-29 years who had recovered from COVID-19. In nucleotides, the sequence is TGTGCCAGCAGCCAAGATCTGGGGGGCGGGGAGCTGTTTTTT. This yields the protein CASSQDLGGGELFF.